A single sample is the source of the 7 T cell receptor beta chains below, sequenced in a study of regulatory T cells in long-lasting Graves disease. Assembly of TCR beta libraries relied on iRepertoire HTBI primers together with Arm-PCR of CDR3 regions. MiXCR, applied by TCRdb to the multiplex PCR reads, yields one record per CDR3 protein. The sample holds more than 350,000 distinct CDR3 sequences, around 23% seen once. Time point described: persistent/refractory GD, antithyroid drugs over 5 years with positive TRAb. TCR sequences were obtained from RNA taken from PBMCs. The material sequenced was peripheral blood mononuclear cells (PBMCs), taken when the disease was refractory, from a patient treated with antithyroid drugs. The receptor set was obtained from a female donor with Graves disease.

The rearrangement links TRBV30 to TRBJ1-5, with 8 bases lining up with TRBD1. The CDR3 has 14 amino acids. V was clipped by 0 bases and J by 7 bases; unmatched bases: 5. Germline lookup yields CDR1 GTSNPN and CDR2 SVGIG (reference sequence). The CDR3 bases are TGTGCCTGGAGTGTACCAGGGGGCGGCCAGCCCCAGCATTTT. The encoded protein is CAWSVPGGGQPQHF.

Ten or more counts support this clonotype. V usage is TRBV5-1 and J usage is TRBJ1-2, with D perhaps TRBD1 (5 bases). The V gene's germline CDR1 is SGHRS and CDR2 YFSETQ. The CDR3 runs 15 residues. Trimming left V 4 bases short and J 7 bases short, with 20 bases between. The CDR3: CASSQMPQGEIGYTF. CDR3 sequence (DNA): TGCGCCAGCAGCCAAATGCCTCAGGGTGAGATTGGCTACACCTTC.

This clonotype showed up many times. Written as DNA, the CDR3 is TGTGCCAGCAGTGCGAATTACGAGCAGTACTTC. Its protein product is CASSANYEQYF. This rearrangement joins TRBV6-1 to TRBJ2-7; D gene uncertain. Germline-derived CDR1 and CDR2 are MNHNS and SASEGT. Between the trimmed V and J ends, which lost 4 bases and 4 bases, there was a span of 5 bases. The length of the CDR3 is 11 residues.

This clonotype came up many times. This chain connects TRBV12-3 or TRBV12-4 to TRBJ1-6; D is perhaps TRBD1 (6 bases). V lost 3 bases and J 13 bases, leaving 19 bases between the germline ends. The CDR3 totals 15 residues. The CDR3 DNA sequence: TGTGCCAGCAGTTTGAGGGTAACGGGGGCTCTCCCCCTCCACTTT. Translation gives CASSLRVTGALPLHF.

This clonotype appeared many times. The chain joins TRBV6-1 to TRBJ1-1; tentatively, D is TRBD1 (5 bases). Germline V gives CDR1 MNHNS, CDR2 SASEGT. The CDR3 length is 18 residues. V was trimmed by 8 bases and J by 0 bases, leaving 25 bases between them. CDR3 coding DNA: TGTGCCAGCGGGACTGGGGGATTGACGAGGCGGCTGAACACTGAAGCTTTCTTT. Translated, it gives CASGTGGLTRRLNTEAFF.

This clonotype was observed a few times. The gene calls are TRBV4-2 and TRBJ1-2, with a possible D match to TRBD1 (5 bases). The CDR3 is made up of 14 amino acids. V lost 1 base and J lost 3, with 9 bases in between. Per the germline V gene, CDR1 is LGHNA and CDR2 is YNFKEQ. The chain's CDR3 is CASSQGRDYYGYTF. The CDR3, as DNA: TGTGCCAGCAGCCAAGGCCGGGACTACTATGGCTACACCTTC.

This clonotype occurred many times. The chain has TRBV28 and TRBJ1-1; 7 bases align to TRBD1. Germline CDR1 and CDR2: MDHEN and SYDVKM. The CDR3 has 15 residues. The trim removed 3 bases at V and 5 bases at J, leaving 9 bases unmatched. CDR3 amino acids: CASSFPRQGGTEAFF. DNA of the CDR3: TGTGCCAGCAGTTTCCCCAGACAGGGTGGGACTGAAGCTTTCTTT.